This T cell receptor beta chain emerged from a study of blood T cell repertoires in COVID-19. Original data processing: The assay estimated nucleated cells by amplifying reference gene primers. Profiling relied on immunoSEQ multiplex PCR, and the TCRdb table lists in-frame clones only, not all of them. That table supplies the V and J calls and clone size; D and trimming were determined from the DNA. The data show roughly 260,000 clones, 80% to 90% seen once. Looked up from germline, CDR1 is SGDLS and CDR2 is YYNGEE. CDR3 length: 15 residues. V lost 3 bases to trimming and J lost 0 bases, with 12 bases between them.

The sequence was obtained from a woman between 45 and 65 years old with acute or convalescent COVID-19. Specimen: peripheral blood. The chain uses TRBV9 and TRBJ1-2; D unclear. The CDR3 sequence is CASSANRLTNYGYTF. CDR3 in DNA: TGTGCCAGCAGCGCGAACCGACTAACTAACTATGGCTACACCTTC.